These T cell receptor beta chains were read from a single sample in a study of blood T cell repertoires in COVID-19. The assay was immunoSEQ multiplex PCR, and TCRdb's table has in-frame clones only and misses some. The sample shows 300,000 to 450,000 clones, roughly 86% of them seen only once. Material for sequencing was PBMCs or T cells enriched from blood (not recorded which). The receptor set was obtained from a man aged 30-40 years who had recovered from COVID-19. Each CDR3 is given with its conserved first and last residue. A D gene is named only where the DNA matches it firmly. Only some rows state a clone size, as once, few, many or a class for expanded clones.

J gene	clone size	D gene	V gene	CDR3 DNA	CDR3 protein
TRBJ2-1	NA	TRBD2	TRBV27	TGTGCCAGCAGTTCACCGACAGGCAGAGTGCTAGCGGGGGGCAATGAGCAGTTCTTC	CASSSPTGRVLAGGNEQFF
TRBJ2-7	NA	NA	TRBV27	TGTGCCAGCAGTTCAGAGGTACCCTACGAGCAGTACTTC	CASSSEVPYEQYF
TRBJ1-1	NA	NA	TRBV5-1	TGCGCCAGCAGCTTGGGACAGAGTAACACTGAAGCTTTCTTT	CASSLGQSNTEAFF
TRBJ1-6	many	TRBD1	TRBV5-1	TGCGCCAGCAGCCTCGACAGGGTAGATAATAATTCACCCCTCCACTTT	CASSLDRVDNNSPLHF
TRBJ1-4	NA	TRBD1	TRBV12-5	TGTGCTAGTGGTTTGGTACCGCCTACAGGGGGAAATGAAAAACTGTTTTTT	CASGLVPPTGGNEKLFF
TRBJ1-1	NA	TRBD1	TRBV7-9	TGTGCCAGCAGCTCCCGACAGGGTATGGCTGAAGCTTTCTTT	CASSSRQGMAEAFF
TRBJ2-5	NA	TRBD1	TRBV19	TGTGCCAGTACCTCGACAGGGCCCGTACAAGAGACCCAGTACTTC	CASTSTGPVQETQYF
TRBJ2-5	NA	TRBD1	TRBV4-2	TGTGCCAGCAGCCCACAAGGACAGGAGTGGGAGACCCAGTACTTC	CASSPQGQEWETQYF
TRBJ1-1	NA	TRBD1	TRBV18	TGTGCCAGCTCACCACAGGGGGCGCGAACTGAAGCTTTCTTT	CASSPQGARTEAFF
TRBJ2-7	NA	NA	TRBV29-1	TGCAGCGTTGAATCGCAGGGTGGTGCGCAGTACTTC	CSVESQGGAQYF
TRBJ2-5	once	NA	TRBV7-9	TGTGCCAGCAGCCTGGCGGGGGCCTTAGAGACCCAGTACTTC	CASSLAGALETQYF
TRBJ2-3	NA	NA	TRBV19	TGTGCCAGTAGTATGTCCCCGGGAGCCCGGGATACGCAGTATTTT	CASSMSPGARDTQYF
TRBJ2-2	NA	NA	TRBV7-2	TGTGCCAGCACCACATTCACGGGAGCTTCCGGGGAGCTGTTTTTT	CASTTFTGASGELFF
TRBJ2-7	NA	NA	TRBV7-2	TGTGCCAGCAGCTTAGGTCAGGAGGGCGAGCAGTACTTC	CASSLGQEGEQYF
TRBJ1-5	NA	NA	TRBV12-3/TRBV12-4	TGTGCCAGCAGTTTAAGCGACAATCAGCCCCAGCATTTT	CASSLSDNQPQHF
TRBJ1-3	NA	NA	TRBV18	TGTGCCAGCTCACCCCTACAGGCCGGTGGTGGAAACACCATATATTTT	CASSPLQAGGGNTIYF
TRBJ1-2	few	NA	TRBV6-5	TGTGCCAGCAAGGGGATTAGGGACTATGGCTACACCTTC	CASKGIRDYGYTF
TRBJ1-3	NA	TRBD1	TRBV29-1	TGCAGCGGGACGACAGGGTGGGACACCATATATTTT	CSGTTGWDTIYF
TRBJ1-5	few	NA	TRBV21-1	TGTGCCAGCAGCAAATCGGCCGGAGACAGGGACAATCGACAGCCCCAGCATTTT	CASSKSAGDRDNRQPQHF
TRBJ2-7	NA	TRBD1	TRBV10-2	TGCGCCAGCAATGGCAGGGGGTCTCTCTACGAGCAGTACTTC	CASNGRGSLYEQYF
TRBJ2-2	NA	NA	TRBV27	TGTGCCAGCAGTCCCCCTCTCGGGGAGCTGTTTTTT	CASSPPLGELFF
TRBJ1-4	NA	NA	TRBV11-1	TGTGCCAGCAGCTTAGGAGGTGCTGAAAAACTGTTTTTT	CASSLGGAEKLFF
TRBJ1-1	NA	TRBD1	TRBV3-1/TRBV3-2	TGTGCCAGCAGCCAAGAGGAGAACAGGGGAACTTTCTTT	CASSQEENRGTFF
TRBJ1-1	NA	TRBD1	TRBV6-5	TGTGCCAGCAGTTACGGGACAGGGGTCAACACTGAAGCTTTCTTT	CASSYGTGVNTEAFF
TRBJ2-1	few	TRBD2	TRBV29-1	TGCAGCGTTTTAGGACTAGCTGGAGATGAGCAGTTCTTC	CSVLGLAGDEQFF
TRBJ1-3	few	NA	TRBV7-9	TGTGCCAGCAGCTCCCTAGGAAACACCATATATTTT	CASSSLGNTIYF
TRBJ2-2	NA	TRBD1	TRBV7-9	TGTGCCACCCCACCGGACAGGGGAGGGACCGGGGAGCTGTTTTTT	CATPPDRGGTGELFF
TRBJ1-2	NA	NA	TRBV2	TGTGCCAGCATCCTCCAGGGAAACTATGGCTACACCTTC	CASILQGNYGYTF
TRBJ2-7	NA	NA	TRBV6-5	TGTGCCAGCAGGGATAATCAGGCCTACGAGCAGTACTTC	CASRDNQAYEQYF
TRBJ2-1	NA	TRBD2	TRBV19	TGTGCCAGTAGTCGGGATAGCGGGGGGTCTAGCTCCTACAATGAGCAGTTCTTC	CASSRDSGGSSSYNEQFF
TRBJ2-2	NA	NA	TRBV7-7	TGTGCTAGCAGCCTAAATATGGTCACCGGGGAGCTGTTTTTT	CASSLNMVTGELFF
TRBJ1-4	once	NA	TRBV9	TGTGCCAGCAGCGGCGGGACGGCATACGAAAAACTGTTTTTT	CASSGGTAYEKLFF
TRBJ2-2	once	TRBD2	TRBV5-1	TGCGCCAGCAGCCCGGTTTCTAGCGGGGCAACCGGGGAGCTGTTTTTT	CASSPVSSGATGELFF
TRBJ1-1	NA	TRBD1	TRBV29-1	TGCAGCGTTGTAGGGGGGACAGGGCGGTTCACTGAAGCTTTCTTT	CSVVGGTGRFTEAFF
TRBJ2-7	NA	TRBD1	TRBV2	TGTGCCAGCAGTCCAGGGGGTATGCCCTACGAGCAGTACTTC	CASSPGGMPYEQYF
TRBJ1-5	NA	NA	TRBV3-1/TRBV3-2	TGTGCCAGCAGCCAAAGACAGACGAGCGGGGGGGGTGAACAGCCCCAGCATTTT	CASSQRQTSGGGEQPQHF
TRBJ2-5	NA	NA	TRBV7-2	TGTGCCAGCAGCTTAGATACCGCTAGAACAGAGACCCAGTACTTC	CASSLDTARTETQYF
TRBJ2-1	NA	TRBD1	TRBV19	TGTGCCAGTAGTATAAGGGACAGGGTCAATGAGCAGTTCTTC	CASSIRDRVNEQFF
TRBJ2-5	NA	TRBD1	TRBV19	TGTGCCAGTAGGGGCAGGGGGAAAGAGACCCAGTACTTC	CASRGRGKETQYF
TRBJ1-6	NA	TRBD1	TRBV5-1	TGCGCCAGCAGCTTGGATCGGACAGGGAATTCACCCCTCCACTTT	CASSLDRTGNSPLHF
TRBJ1-1	NA	TRBD1	TRBV11-2	TGTGCCAGCAGGGGACAGGGGGCGGTGTACACTGAAGCTTTCTTT	CASRGQGAVYTEAFF
TRBJ1-5	NA	NA	TRBV19	TGTGCCAGTAGTATCCCCCCTCCTTCCCATCAGCCCCAGCATTTT	CASSIPPPSHQPQHF
TRBJ1-1	NA	NA	TRBV25-1	TGTGCCAGCAGTGTGGAAGGGAGGGTCACTGAAGCTTTCTTT	CASSVEGRVTEAFF
TRBJ1-3	few	TRBD1	TRBV19	TGTGCCAGTAGGCCAAACAGGGGAGGCTCTGGAAACACCATATATTTT	CASRPNRGGSGNTIYF
TRBJ1-1	NA	TRBD1	TRBV28	TGTGCCAGCAGTCTGCCCGGGACAGGGAGCACTGAAGCTTTCTTT	CASSLPGTGSTEAFF
TRBJ1-2	NA	TRBD1	TRBV3-1/TRBV3-2	TGTGCCAGCAGTCCAGGGACAGGTAACTATGGCTACACCTTC	CASSPGTGNYGYTF
TRBJ1-1	NA	NA	TRBV12-5	TGTGCTAGTGGTCTAGAAACAGGGAACACTGAAGCTTTCTTT	CASGLETGNTEAFF
TRBJ2-2	NA	NA	TRBV2	TGTGCCAGCAGTGACTCAAAGCGGCACTTCACCGGGGAGCTGTTTTTT	CASSDSKRHFTGELFF
TRBJ1-2	NA	TRBD1	TRBV7-2	TGTGCCAGCAGCTCTCCTCGACAGGGGACCAGCGCCGGGCCAGGCTACACCTTC	CASSSPRQGTSAGPGYTF
TRBJ2-2	NA	NA	TRBV27	TGTGCCAGCAGTTTTTCCGCCTTCTCCTTAACGGGTGAGCTGTTTTTT	CASSFSAFSLTGELFF
TRBJ1-5	NA	NA	TRBV2	TGTGCCAGCAGGTACTCGGGGCCCCAGCATTTT	CASRYSGPQHF
TRBJ1-2	NA	TRBD1	TRBV12-3/TRBV12-4	TGTGCCAGCAGTTTCGAGACAGGGTATGGCTACACCTTC	CASSFETGYGYTF
TRBJ1-1	NA	NA	TRBV12-3/TRBV12-4	TGTGCCAGCAGCCTAGACTCAATCGAGGCTTTCTTT	CASSLDSIEAFF
TRBJ2-3	NA	TRBD2	TRBV4-3	TGCGCCAGCAGCCAAGGGACTAGCGGTAGCACAGATACGCAGTATTTT	CASSQGTSGSTDTQYF
TRBJ1-2	NA	NA	TRBV6-2/TRBV6-3	TGTGCCAGCAGTTACTTTTCAGGATACTATGGCTACACCTTC	CASSYFSGYYGYTF
TRBJ1-5	NA	TRBD1	TRBV10-3	TGTGCCATCAGCCCCGGGACAGGAGCTAGCAATCAGCCCCAGCATTTT	CAISPGTGASNQPQHF
TRBJ1-6	NA	TRBD1	TRBV5-4	TGTGCCAGCAGCTTGGCCATTGGGACAGGGGGCAATTCACCCCTCCACTTT	CASSLAIGTGGNSPLHF
TRBJ1-2	NA	TRBD1	TRBV5-6	TGTGCCAGCAGTGCGCCCGGGACAGACCTAACCCATAACTATGGCTACACCTTC	CASSAPGTDLTHNYGYTF